Listed here is a single TCR beta chain. Its target is unknown. These data are taken from a study of OX40 agonist ivuxolimab in advanced cancers. Study-level information: Six ivuxolimab dose levels, 0.01 to 10 mg/kg, were given intravenously every 2 weeks. Partial responses occurred in three patients (one hepatocellular carcinoma, two cutaneous melanoma).

The study sampled blood at baseline, cycle 4 day 1, and cycle 7 day 1. Per germline, CDR1 SGHVS and CDR2 FQNEAQ. This CDR3 comprises 13 residues. V dropped 5 bases and J dropped 0 bases, with 7 bases sitting between them. Study-level results: There were, on average, more expanded clones in CD8+ T cells than in CD4+.

The protocol was immunoSEQ multiplex PCR, while the TCRdb copy is restricted to in-frame clones and leaves out a portion. The sample yields fewer than 75,000 clones, just over 90% seen once. The sequence was collected from an adult with an advanced solid tumor such as melanoma, head and neck, liver or kidney cancer. The sequencing here drew on CD4+ or CD8+ T cells sorted from blood, taken in a trial of the OX40 agonist ivuxolimab. The J gene is TRBJ1-1, the V gene TRBV7-8; D not certain. In nucleotides, the CDR3 is TGTGCCAGCAGCCTACAATTGAACACTGAAGCTTTCTTT. The encoded protein is CASSLQLNTEAFF.